Presented here are 8 T cell receptor beta chains from one specimen sequenced in a study of technical replicates of blood from a few donors. Using immunoSEQ multiplex PCR, the repertoire was profiled, and TCRdb retains in-frame clones only, with some absent. The sample lists tens of thousands of clones, nearly 96% occurring once. What was sequenced was T cells isolated from PBMCs. These receptors all come from a human donor in good health.

As DNA, the CDR3 is TGTGCCAGCAGTTTATCGCTGAGGTATGGCTACACCTTC. This sequence encodes CASSLSLRYGYTF. This sequence joins TRBV27 and TRBJ1-2; D call uncertain. With 0 bases removed from V and 5 bases from J, the gap between germline ends came to 7 bases. This CDR3 is built from 13 residues. CDR1 and CDR2 from the germline V gene are MNHEY and SMNVEV (reference sequence).

The V gene is TRBV28, the J gene TRBJ2-7; 9 bases agree with TRBD1. V lost 5 bases and J lost 3; bases outside the gene matches: 23. The CDR3 spans 20 residues. The V gene's germline CDR1 is MDHEN and CDR2 SYDVKM. The chain's CDR3 is CASSGDRGTLHLIARYEQYF. DNA of the CDR3: TGTGCCAGCAGTGGAGACAGGGGGACCCTCCATCTAATAGCCCGCTACGAGCAGTACTTC.

The V and J genes are TRBV19 and TRBJ1-2, with 8 bases identical to TRBD1. Per the germline V gene, CDR1 is LNHDA and CDR2 is SQIVND (reference sequence). The J segment lost 7 bases and the V segment lost 7 bases, leaving 8 bases of the junction unmatched. CDR3 length: 13 residues. CDR3 region: CASTFNDRGGYTF. CDR3 in DNA: TGTGCCAGTACCTTCAATGACAGGGGTGGCTACACCTTC.

The chain carries TRBV19 and TRBJ2-3, with D unresolved. This CDR3 is built from 14 residues. Germline-derived CDR1 and CDR2 are LNHDA and SQIVND (reference sequence). The ends were cut back, 3 bases at V and 2 bases at J, with 9 bases in the middle. The CDR3 DNA reads TGTGCCAGTAGTATCGGGTCCGACACAGATACGCAGTATTTT. Translation: CASSIGSDTDTQYF.

In DNA form, the CDR3 reads TGCAGCGTCCGACAGTATACTAGCACAGATACGCAGTATTTT. The encoded protein is CSVRQYTSTDTQYF. The chain couples TRBV29-1 to TRBJ2-3, with D tentatively TRBD1 (5 bases). Trimming removed 6 bases at V and 0 bases at J, with 13 bases between. The germline CDR1 and CDR2 sequences are SQVTM and ANQGSEA. CDR3 length equals 14 residues.

This clone was recorded once. CDR3 sequence (DNA): TGTGCCAGCAGTGAAGATGAGCGGGTATTGGAGACCCAGTACTTC. Translation gives CASSEDERVLETQYF. The rearrangement links TRBV6-1 to TRBJ2-5; maybe TRBD2 (6 bases). V lost 1 base to trimming and J lost 5 bases, with 14 bases between them. The CDR3 is 15 amino acids. Germline V gene sequence: CDR1 MNHNS, CDR2 SASEGT.

The sample holds a few counts of this clone. The V call is TRBV11-2, the J call TRBJ2-7; D uncertain. The germline V gene has CDR1 SGHAT and CDR2 FQNNGV. This CDR3 has 13 residues. V lost 3 bases and J 3 bases, leaving 9 bases between the germline ends. The CDR3 nucleotides read TGTGCCAGCAGCTTGTCAGGAATCTACGAGCAGTACTTC. It codes for CASSLSGIYEQYF.

This chain uses TRBV30 with TRBJ1-3, with 7 bases matching TRBD1. This CDR3 has 16 amino acids. Unmatched junction bases numbered 6, after V lost 1 base and J lost 0 bases. CDR1 GTSNPN and CDR2 SVGIG come from the germline V gene (reference sequence). CDR3 amino acids: CAWSGDSSYSGNTIYF. The CDR3 DNA is TGTGCCTGGAGTGGGGACAGCTCCTACTCTGGAAACACCATATATTTT. The complete variable domain, with remaining parts taken from reference TRBV30 and TRBJ1-3, reads SQTIHQWPATLVQPVGSPLSLECTVEGTSNPNLYWYRQAAGRGLQLLFYSVGIGQISSEVPQNLSASRPQDRQFILSSKKLLLSDSGFYLCAWSGDSSYSGNTIYFGEGSWLTVV.